This TCR beta chain was sequenced during a study of cytomegalovirus exposure and HLA in healthy donors. Study findings and constraints: There were several of the most significant clusters that appeared linked to common viral pathogens in a later analysis.

Vbeta (60) and Jbeta (13) primers were used in the PCR. Some clones are missing from TCRdb's copy, which holds only in-frame ones; the method was immunoSEQ multiplex PCR. This sample's table reports about 88,000 clones. Note on this clone: What it recognizes is unknown. An end of the junction differs from the germline gene, which may be a read error. Additional DNA sequences in this sample encode the identical CDR3.

The sequence was obtained from a girl aged 10 to 17 in good health and CMV-seropositive. The sample was PBMCs.

In DNA form, the CDR3 reads TGTGCAAGCAGGAGAGAGACCCAGTACTTC. It codes for CASRRETQYF. The J gene is TRBJ2-5, the V gene TRBV28; D gene unclear. The CDR3 extends over 10 amino acids. CDR1 MDHEN and CDR2 SYDVKM come from the germline V gene.